This T cell receptor (beta chain) was retrieved from a study of T cell responses to AZD1222 COVID-19 vaccine. Profiling relied on immunoSEQ multiplex PCR, and the TCRdb table lists in-frame clones only, not all of them. Seen here are over 90,000 clones, 84% observed once, and the top ten hold 15% to 20%. Study results and caveats: Nearly half of spike-specific TCRs reportedly target variant regions that are unmutated in the B.1.351 and B.1.1.7 variants. Spike-specific TCR repertoires showed rising breadth and depth after two AZD1222 doses.

As regards this clone: Its target is not known.

Germline V gives CDR1 MNHEY, CDR2 SMNVEV (reference sequence). The trim removed 8 bases at V and 3 bases at J, leaving 4 bases unmatched. The CDR3 is made up of 13 amino acids. This sequence originates from an adult in good health. V gene TRBV27 combines with J gene TRBJ2-1; 7 nucleotides match TRBD1. The specimen was peripheral blood, collected on day 0 of AZD1222 vaccination. The CDR3 DNA sequence: TGTGCCAGCGGGACAGTCCTCTACAATGAGCAGTTCTTC. Translation gives CASGTVLYNEQFF.